This entry is about one TCR beta chain. This record belongs to a study of T-cell memory formation after mild COVID-19. Germline V gene lookup returns CDR1 SGHRS and CDR2 YFSETQ. The CDR3 spans 16 residues. V shed 0 bases, J shed 0 bases, and the junction held 5 bases outside the gene matches. TCRalpha and TCRbeta libraries used 5'RACE with constant-segment primers and UMIs. TCRdb independently ran MiXCR on the 5' RACE reads; one entry per CDR3 protein. The data contain 470,000 or so distinct CDR3 sequences, more than 20% of them singletons. The rearrangement joins TRBV5-1 to TRBJ1-2; 7 bases fit TRBD1. This receptor was identified in an adult woman who had mild COVID-19 (a few samples of this study predate the infection). Cell type and time point are not known. Sequencing used PBMCs or a T cell subset sorted from them (not recorded which). The CDR3 here is CASSLASGQTNYGYTF. The CDR3 DNA follows: TGCGCCAGCAGCTTGGCCTCGGGACAGACTAACTATGGCTACACCTTC.